This TCR beta chain comes out of a study of T cells in Graves' hyperthyroidism and ophthalmopathy. Using RNA transcripts as the source, TCR beta CDR3 regions were amplified. The HTBI primer set was used in a first-round RT-PCR of the TCR CDR3. TCRdb independently ran MiXCR on the multiplex PCR reads; one entry per CDR3 protein. In the table there are roughly 400,000 distinct CDR3 sequences, 15% to 19% of which are singletons. Patients aged 18 to 65 had newly diagnosed hyperthyroidism that had lasted under 2 months. Germline V gene sequence: CDR1 LGHNA, CDR2 YSLEER. V lost 1 base and J 1 base, leaving 17 bases between the germline ends. CDR3 length equals 19 residues.

The J gene is TRBJ2-6, the V gene TRBV4-3, with D possibly being TRBD1 or TRBD2 (5 bases each). The specimen was blood. The sequence came from a woman aged 18 to 35 with Graves' hyperthyroidism that later progressed to Graves' ophthalmopathy. CDR3 in amino acids: CASSQVPGTTFSGANVLTF. CDR3 coding DNA: TGCGCCAGCAGCCAAGTACCAGGGACGACTTTTTCTGGGGCCAACGTCCTGACTTTC.